These T cell receptor beta chains were read from a single sample in a study of blood T cell repertoires in COVID-19. Measured with immunoSEQ multiplex PCR; TCRdb has only the in-frame clones, and not every one. The table shows fewer than 200,000 clones, with more than 75% occurring only once. The specimen sequenced was peripheral blood. These receptors all stem from a man in his forties with active or convalescent COVID-19. Each CDR3 is given without its conserved first and last residue. Not every row has a clone size; where given, it reads once, few, many or a size class.

J: TRBJ1-2; V: TRBV15; size: .; CDR3: ATSRDGGYTGGGGYT
J: TRBJ1-5; V: TRBV7-9; size: few; CDR3: ASSLAGRDFNQPQH
J: TRBJ2-1; V: TRBV11-1; size: .; CDR3: ASSLEDTDMVEQF
J: TRBJ1-2; V: TRBV18; size: .; CDR3: ASLYGGAGYT
J: TRBJ2-5; V: TRBV4-3; size: .; CDR3: ASSQDGGETQY
J: TRBJ2-2; V: TRBV27; size: .; CDR3: ASTRGTGQGTGELF
J: TRBJ1-6; V: TRBV3-1/TRBV3-2; size: .; CDR3: ASSQGTDNSPLH
J: TRBJ2-7; V: TRBV28; size: .; CDR3: ASTPTDIYEQY
J: TRBJ1-2; V: TRBV5-5; size: .; CDR3: ASSSTGGFGYT
J: TRBJ2-7; V: TRBV10-1; size: .; CDR3: ASSESSGDEQY
J: TRBJ2-5; V: TRBV6-5; size: .; CDR3: ASSYGGAETQY
J: TRBJ2-2; V: TRBV10-1; size: few; CDR3: ASSVVRGRTGELF
J: TRBJ1-2; V: TRBV29-1; size: .; CDR3: SVAPRLANYGYT
J: TRBJ1-4; V: TRBV30; size: once; CDR3: ACTDAGLSNEKLF
J: TRBJ1-1; V: TRBV18; size: once; CDR3: ASSPIEFTEAF
J: TRBJ1-1; V: TRBV6-1; size: .; CDR3: ASREGQRVVYLEAF
J: TRBJ1-2; V: TRBV29-1; size: .; CDR3: SGWGGFLDGYT
J: TRBJ2-3; V: TRBV12-5; size: .; CDR3: ASAQRGGSTDTQY
J: TRBJ1-5; V: TRBV3-1/TRBV3-2; size: .; CDR3: ASAVSNQPQH
J: TRBJ1-6; V: TRBV28; size: .; CDR3: ASSSLAGQGGSPLH
J: TRBJ2-1; V: TRBV27; size: .; CDR3: ASSFGDRGWNNEQF
J: TRBJ1-4; V: TRBV5-4; size: few; CDR3: ASSSGGRTNEKLF
J: TRBJ1-4; V: TRBV4-1; size: .; CDR3: ASSQVAGVEKLF
J: TRBJ1-4; V: TRBV13; size: .; CDR3: ATTRGLVGEKLF
J: TRBJ2-7; V: TRBV10-3; size: .; CDR3: AIRGGAGSYEQY
J: TRBJ2-1; V: TRBV28; size: .; CDR3: ASSLGGPYNEQF
J: TRBJ2-2; V: TRBV27; size: .; CDR3: ASSYGSIPGELF
J: TRBJ1-6; V: TRBV3-1/TRBV3-2; size: .; CDR3: ASSRTDNNSPLH
J: TRBJ1-2; V: TRBV18; size: once; CDR3: ASSPTREPYGYT
J: TRBJ1-5; V: TRBV28; size: .; CDR3: ATRGSNQPQH
J: TRBJ1-3; V: TRBV7-2; size: .; CDR3: ASSSRQGAGGNTIY
J: TRBJ2-5; V: TRBV19; size: .; CDR3: ASSIEGAGSRETQY
J: TRBJ1-3; V: TRBV7-5; size: once; CDR3: ARSLGDSRENTIY
J: TRBJ2-7; V: TRBV12-5; size: .; CDR3: ASARGLAYEQY
J: TRBJ1-5; V: TRBV4-1; size: .; CDR3: ASSQVVDRSQPQH
J: TRBJ1-1; V: TRBV3-1/TRBV3-2; size: few; CDR3: ASSSSGVSEAF
J: TRBJ1-6; V: TRBV3-1/TRBV3-2; size: .; CDR3: ASSSQAGKSPLH
J: TRBJ2-3; V: TRBV2; size: .; CDR3: ASRDGLGSTDTQY
J: TRBJ2-3; V: TRBV27; size: .; CDR3: ASSLSSRSTDTQY
J: TRBJ2-3; V: TRBV9; size: once; CDR3: ASSVEAVIPPTDTQY
J: TRBJ2-5; V: TRBV7-9; size: .; CDR3: ASETGIGETQY
J: TRBJ1-1; V: TRBV4-1; size: once; CDR3: ASSQVRLGNTEAF